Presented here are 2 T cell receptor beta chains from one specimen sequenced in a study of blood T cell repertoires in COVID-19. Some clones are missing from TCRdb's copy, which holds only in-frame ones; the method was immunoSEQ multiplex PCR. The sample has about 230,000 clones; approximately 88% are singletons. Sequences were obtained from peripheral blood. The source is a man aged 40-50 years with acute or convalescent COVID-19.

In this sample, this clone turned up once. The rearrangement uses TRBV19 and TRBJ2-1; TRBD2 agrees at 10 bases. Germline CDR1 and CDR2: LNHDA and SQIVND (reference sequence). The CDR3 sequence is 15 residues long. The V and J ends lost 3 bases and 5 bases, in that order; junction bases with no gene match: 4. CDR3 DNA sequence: TGTGCCAGTAGTATGTCTAGCGGGAGCCACAATGAGCAGTTCTTC. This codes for CASSMSSGSHNEQFF.

The CDR3 sequence: CASSISGVGTEAFF. In nucleotides, the CDR3 is TGTGCCAGTAGTATATCAGGGGTTGGGACTGAAGCTTTCTTT. The genes are TRBV19 and TRBJ1-1, with D perhaps TRBD1 (6 bases). Trimming left V 2 bases short and J 5 bases short, with 12 bases between. From germline, CDR1 is LNHDA and CDR2 SQIVND (reference sequence). This CDR3 is 14 amino acids long. The full variable domain, rest sourced from reference TRBV19 and TRBJ1-1, is DGGITQSPKYLFRKEGQNVTLSCEQNLNHDAMYWYRQDPGQGLRLIYYSQIVNDFQKGDIAEGYSVSREKKESFPLTVTSAQKNPTAFYLCASSISGVGTEAFFGQGTRLTVV.